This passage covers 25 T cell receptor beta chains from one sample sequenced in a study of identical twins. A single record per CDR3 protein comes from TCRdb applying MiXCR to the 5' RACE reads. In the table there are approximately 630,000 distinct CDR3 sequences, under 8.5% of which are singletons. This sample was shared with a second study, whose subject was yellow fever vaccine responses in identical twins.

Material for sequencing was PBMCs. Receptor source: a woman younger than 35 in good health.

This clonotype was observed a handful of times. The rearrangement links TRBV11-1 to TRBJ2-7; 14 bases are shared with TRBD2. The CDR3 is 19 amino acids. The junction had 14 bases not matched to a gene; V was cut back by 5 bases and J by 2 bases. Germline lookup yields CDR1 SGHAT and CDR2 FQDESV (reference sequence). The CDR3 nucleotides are TGTGCCAGCAGCAGACTTGGACTAGCGGGAGGCGGGGTAGCCTACGAGCAGTACTTC. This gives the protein CASSRLGLAGGGVAYEQYF.

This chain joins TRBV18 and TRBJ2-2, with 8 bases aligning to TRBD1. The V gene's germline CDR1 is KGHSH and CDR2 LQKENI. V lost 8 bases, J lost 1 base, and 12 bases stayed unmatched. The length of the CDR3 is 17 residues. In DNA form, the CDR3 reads TGTGCCAGCACAATCAATTCCGGGACAGGGAACACCGGGGAGCTGTTTTTT. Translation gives CASTINSGTGNTGELFF.

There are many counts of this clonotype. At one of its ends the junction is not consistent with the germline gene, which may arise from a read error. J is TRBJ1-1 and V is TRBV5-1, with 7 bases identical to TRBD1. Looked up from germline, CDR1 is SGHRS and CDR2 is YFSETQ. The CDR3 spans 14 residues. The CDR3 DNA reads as TGTGCCAGCAGCTCGCGACAGGGAGGGACTGAAGCTTTCTTT. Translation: CASSSRQGGTEAFF. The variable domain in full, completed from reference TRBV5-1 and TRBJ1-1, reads KAGVTQTPRYLIKTRGQQVTLSCSPISGHRSVSWYQQTPGQGLQFLFEYFSETQRNKGNFPGRFSGRQFSNSRSEMNVSTLELGDSALYLCASSSRQGGTEAFFGQGTRLTVV.

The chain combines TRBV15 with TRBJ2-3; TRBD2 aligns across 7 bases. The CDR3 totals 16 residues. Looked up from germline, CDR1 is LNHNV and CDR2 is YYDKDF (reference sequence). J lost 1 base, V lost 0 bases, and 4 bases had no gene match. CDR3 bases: TGTGCCACCAGCAGAGAGGGGGGGAAAGGCACAGATACGCAGTATTTT. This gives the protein CATSREGGKGTDTQYF.

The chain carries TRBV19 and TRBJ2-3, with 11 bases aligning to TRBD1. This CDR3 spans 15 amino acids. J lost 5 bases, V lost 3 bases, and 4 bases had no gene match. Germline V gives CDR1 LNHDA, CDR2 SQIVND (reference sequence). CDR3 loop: CASSMGQGGRDTQYF. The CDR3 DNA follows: TGTGCCAGTAGTATGGGACAGGGGGGACGAGATACGCAGTATTTT.

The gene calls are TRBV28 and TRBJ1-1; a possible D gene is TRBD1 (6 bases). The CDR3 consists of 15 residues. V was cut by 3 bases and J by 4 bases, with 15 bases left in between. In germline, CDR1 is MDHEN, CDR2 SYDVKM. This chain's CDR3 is CASSLGGQPSTEAFF. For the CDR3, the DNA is TGTGCCAGCAGTTTGGGAGGACAGCCGTCCACTGAAGCTTTCTTT.

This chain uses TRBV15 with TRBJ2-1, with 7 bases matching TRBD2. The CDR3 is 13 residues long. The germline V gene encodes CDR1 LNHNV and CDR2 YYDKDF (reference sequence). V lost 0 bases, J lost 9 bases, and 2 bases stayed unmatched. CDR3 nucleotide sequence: TGTGCCACCAGCAGAGATAGGGAGGGTGAGCAGTTCTTC. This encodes CATSRDREGEQFF.

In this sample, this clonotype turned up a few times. CDR3 in amino acids: CATSDLPGSGRSRETQYF. Written as DNA, the CDR3 is TGTGCCACCAGTGATCTCCCCGGAAGCGGGAGATCCCGGGAGACCCAGTACTTC. The chain couples TRBV24-1 to TRBJ2-5; TRBD2 aligns across 8 bases. V was pared by 3 bases and J by 5 bases, with 16 bases of the junction left unmatched. In germline, CDR1 is KGHDR, CDR2 SFDVKD. The CDR3 consists of 18 residues.

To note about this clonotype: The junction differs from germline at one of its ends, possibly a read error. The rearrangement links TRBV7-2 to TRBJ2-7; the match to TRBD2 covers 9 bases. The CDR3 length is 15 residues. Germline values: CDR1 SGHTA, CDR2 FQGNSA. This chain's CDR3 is CASSLARAGGYEQYF. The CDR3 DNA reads TGTGCTAGCAGCTTAGCAAGAGCGGGAGGCTACGAGCAGTACTTC.

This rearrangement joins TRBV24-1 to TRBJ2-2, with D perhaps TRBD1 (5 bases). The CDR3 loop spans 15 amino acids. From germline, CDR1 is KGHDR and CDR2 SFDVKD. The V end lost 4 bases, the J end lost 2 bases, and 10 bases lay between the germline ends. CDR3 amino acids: CATSDRTLNTGELFF. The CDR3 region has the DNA TGTGCCACCAGTGACCGGACACTCAACACCGGGGAGCTGTTTTTT.

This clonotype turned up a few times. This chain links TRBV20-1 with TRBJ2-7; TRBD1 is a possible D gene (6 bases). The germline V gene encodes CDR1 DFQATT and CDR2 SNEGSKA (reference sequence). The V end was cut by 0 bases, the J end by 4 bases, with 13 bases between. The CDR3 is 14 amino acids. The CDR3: CSARDARGGYEQYV. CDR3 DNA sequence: TGCAGTGCTAGAGATGCGCGAGGGGGTTACGAGCAGTACGTC.

The CDR3 coding sequence is TGCAGTGCCCAACCCGGGGGAAGGGGCCGTGGCACCGGGGAGCTGTTTTTT. Translating it yields CSAQPGGRGRGTGELFF. The chain couples TRBV20-1 to TRBJ2-2, with a tentative D call TRBD2 (6 bases). This CDR3 is 17 amino acids long. In germline, CDR1 is DFQATT, CDR2 SNEGSKA (reference sequence). V lost 6 bases and J lost 4, with 24 bases in between.

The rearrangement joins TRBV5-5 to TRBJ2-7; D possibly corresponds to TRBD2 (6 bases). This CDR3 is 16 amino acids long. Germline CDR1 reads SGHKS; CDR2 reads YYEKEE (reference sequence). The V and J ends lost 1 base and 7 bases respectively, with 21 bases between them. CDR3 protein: CASSLSPGARAGEQYV. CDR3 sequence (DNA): TGTGCCAGCAGCTTGAGCCCCGGAGCCAGGGCGGGAGAGCAGTACGTC.

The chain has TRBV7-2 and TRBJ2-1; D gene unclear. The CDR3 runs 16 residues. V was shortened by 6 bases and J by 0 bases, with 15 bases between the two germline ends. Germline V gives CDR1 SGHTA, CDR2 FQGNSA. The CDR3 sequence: CASRSRDLYSYNEQFF. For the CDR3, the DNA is TGTGCCAGCAGGTCCCGTGACTTATACTCCTACAATGAGCAGTTCTTC.

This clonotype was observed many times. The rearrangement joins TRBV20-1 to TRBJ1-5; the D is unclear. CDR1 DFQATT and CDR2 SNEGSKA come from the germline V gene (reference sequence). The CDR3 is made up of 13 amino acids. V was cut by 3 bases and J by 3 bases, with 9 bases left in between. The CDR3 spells CSASRQVNQPQHF. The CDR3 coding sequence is TGCAGTGCTAGTAGGCAGGTCAATCAGCCCCAGCATTTT.

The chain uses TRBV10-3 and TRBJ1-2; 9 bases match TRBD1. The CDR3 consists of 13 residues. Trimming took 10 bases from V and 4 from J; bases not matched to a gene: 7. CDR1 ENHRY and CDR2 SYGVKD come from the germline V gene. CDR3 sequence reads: CATRQGEVYGYTF. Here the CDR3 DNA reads TGTGCCACCCGACAGGGGGAAGTCTATGGCTACACCTTC.

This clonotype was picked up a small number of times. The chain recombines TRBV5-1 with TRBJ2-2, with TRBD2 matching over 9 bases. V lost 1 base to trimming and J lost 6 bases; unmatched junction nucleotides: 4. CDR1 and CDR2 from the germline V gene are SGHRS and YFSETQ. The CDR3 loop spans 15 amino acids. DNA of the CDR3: TGCGCCAGCAGCTTGTTCGTAGCGGGAGCCGGGGAGCTGTTTTTT. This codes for CASSLFVAGAGELFF.

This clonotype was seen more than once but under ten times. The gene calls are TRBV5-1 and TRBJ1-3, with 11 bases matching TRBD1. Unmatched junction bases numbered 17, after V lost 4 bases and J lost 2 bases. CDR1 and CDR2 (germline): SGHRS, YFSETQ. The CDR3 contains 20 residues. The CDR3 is CASSGIGTGGAKFAGNTIYF. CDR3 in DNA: TGCGCCAGCAGCGGGATCGGGACAGGGGGTGCAAAGTTCGCTGGAAACACCATATATTTT. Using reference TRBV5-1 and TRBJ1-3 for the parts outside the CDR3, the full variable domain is KAGVTQTPRYLIKTRGQQVTLSCSPISGHRSVSWYQQTPGQGLQFLFEYFSETQRNKGNFPGRFSGRQFSNSRSEMNVSTLELGDSALYLCASSGIGTGGAKFAGNTIYFGEGSWLTVV.

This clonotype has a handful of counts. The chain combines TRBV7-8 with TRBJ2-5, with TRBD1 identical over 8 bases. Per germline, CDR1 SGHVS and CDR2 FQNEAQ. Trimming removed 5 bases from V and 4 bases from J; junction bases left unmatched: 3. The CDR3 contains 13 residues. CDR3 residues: CASSVTGAETQYF. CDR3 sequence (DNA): TGTGCCAGCAGCGTGACAGGGGCAGAGACCCAGTACTTC.

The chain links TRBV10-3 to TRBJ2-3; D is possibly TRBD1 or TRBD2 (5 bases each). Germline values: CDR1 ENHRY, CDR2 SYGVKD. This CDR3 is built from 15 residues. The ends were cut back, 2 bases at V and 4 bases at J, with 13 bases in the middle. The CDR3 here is CAISELGGVADTQYF. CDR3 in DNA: TGTGCCATCAGTGAGCTTGGGGGTGTAGCAGATACGCAGTATTTT.

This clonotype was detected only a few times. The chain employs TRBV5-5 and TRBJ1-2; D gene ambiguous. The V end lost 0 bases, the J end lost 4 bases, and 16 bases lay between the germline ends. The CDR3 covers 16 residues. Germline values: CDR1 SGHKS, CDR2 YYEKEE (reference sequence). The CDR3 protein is CASSLAILEVTYGYTF. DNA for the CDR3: TGTGCCAGCAGCTTGGCCATCTTAGAAGTTACCTATGGCTACACCTTC.

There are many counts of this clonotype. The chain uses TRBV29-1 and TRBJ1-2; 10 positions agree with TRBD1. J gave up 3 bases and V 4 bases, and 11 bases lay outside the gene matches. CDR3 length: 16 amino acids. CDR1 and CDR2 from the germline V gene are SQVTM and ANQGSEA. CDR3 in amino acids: CSVAGGQGITYYGYTF. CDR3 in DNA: TGCAGCGTTGCCGGGGGACAGGGGATCACATACTATGGCTACACCTTC.

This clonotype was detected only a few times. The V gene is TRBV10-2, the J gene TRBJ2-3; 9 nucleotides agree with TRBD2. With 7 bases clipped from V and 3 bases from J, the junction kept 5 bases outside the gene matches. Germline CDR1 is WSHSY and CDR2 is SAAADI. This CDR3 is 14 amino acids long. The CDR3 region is CASKSSGGTDTQYF. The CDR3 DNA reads TGCGCCAGCAAGAGTAGCGGGGGAACAGATACGCAGTATTTT.

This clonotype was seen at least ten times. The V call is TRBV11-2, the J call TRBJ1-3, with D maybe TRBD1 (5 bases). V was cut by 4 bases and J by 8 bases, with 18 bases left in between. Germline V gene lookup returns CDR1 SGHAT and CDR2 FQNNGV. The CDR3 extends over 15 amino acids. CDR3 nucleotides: TGTGCCAGCAGCTCCACCCTTTTAGGGGAGGACACCATATATTTT. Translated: CASSSTLLGEDTIYF.

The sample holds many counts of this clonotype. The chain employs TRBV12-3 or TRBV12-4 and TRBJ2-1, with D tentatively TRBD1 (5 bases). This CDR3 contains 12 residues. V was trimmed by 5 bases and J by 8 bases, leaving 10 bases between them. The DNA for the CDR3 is TGTGCCAGCAGTCCCACAGGTTATGAGCAGTTCTTC. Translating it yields CASSPTGYEQFF.